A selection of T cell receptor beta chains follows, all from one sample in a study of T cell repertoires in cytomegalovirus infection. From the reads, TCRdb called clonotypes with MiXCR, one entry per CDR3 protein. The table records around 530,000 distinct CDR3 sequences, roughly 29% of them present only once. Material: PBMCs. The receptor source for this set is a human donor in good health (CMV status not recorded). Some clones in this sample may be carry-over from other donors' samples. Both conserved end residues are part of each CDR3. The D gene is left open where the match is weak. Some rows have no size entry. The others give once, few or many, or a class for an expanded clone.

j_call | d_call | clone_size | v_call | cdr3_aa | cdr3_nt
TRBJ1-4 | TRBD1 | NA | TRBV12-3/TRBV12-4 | CASSTGTGVVNEKLFF | TGTGCCAGCAGCACCGGGACAGGGGTGGTTAATGAAAAACTGTTTTTT
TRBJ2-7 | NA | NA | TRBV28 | CASSSPSGSTEQYF | TGTGCCAGCAGTTCCCCCTCCGGGAGCACCGAGCAGTACTTC
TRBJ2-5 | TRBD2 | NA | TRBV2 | CASSEGAGGETQYF | TGTGCCAGCAGTGAAGGGGCGGGAGGGGAGACCCAGTACTTC
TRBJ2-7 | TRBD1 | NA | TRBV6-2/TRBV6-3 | CASDGTGYHEQYF | TGTGCCAGCGATGGGACAGGGTATCACGAGCAGTACTTC
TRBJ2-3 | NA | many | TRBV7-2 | CASSLRGVDTQYF | TGTGCCAGCAGCTTACGGGGAGTTGATACGCAGTATTTT
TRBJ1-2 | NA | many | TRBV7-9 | CASSLVEHYGYTF | TGTGCCAGCAGCTTAGTCGAGCATTATGGCTACACCTTC
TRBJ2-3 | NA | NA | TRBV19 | CASSMFGPTDTQYF | TGTGCCAGTAGTATGTTCGGACCCACAGATACGCAGTATTTT
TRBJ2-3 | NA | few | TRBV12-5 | CASAVDGVTDTQYF | TGTGCTAGTGCTGTAGACGGTGTTACAGATACGCAGTATTTT
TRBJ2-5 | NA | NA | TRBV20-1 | CSAPVARKETQYF | TGCAGTGCTCCCGTGGCTAGGAAAGAGACCCAGTACTTC
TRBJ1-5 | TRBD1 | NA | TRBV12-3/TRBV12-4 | CASRLQGANQPQHF | TGTGCCAGCAGGCTCCAGGGGGCAAATCAGCCCCAGCATTTT
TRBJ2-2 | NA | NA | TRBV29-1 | CSVEAPRGSRVTGELFF | TGCAGCGTTGAAGCCCCCCGAGGGAGTCGGGTCACCGGGGAGCTGTTTTTT
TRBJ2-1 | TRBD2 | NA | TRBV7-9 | CASSNRDYTGNEQFF | TGTGCCAGCAGCAACCGGGACTACACTGGGAATGAGCAGTTCTTC
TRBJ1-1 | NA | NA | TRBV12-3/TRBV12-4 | CASSLGERAEAFF | TGTGCCAGCAGTTTAGGCGAGAGGGCTGAAGCTTTCTTT
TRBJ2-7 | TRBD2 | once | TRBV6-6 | CASRTTGTSWDEQYF | TGTGCCAGCAGAACGACCGGGACTAGTTGGGACGAGCAGTACTTC
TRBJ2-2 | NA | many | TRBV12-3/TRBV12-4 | CASSYGGGNTGELFF | TGTGCCAGCAGTTACGGGGGCGGGAACACCGGGGAGCTGTTTTTT
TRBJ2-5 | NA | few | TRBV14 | CASSPRAGEGFGETQYF | TGTGCCAGCAGCCCCCGCGCAGGGGAAGGTTTTGGCGAGACCCAGTACTTC
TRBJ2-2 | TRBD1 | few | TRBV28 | CASSALPGQAYTGELFF | TGTGCCAGCAGTGCATTGCCGGGACAGGCTTACACCGGGGAGCTGTTTTTT
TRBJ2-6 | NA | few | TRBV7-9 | CASSQGWGSGGANVLTF | TGTGCCAGCAGCCAGGGCTGGGGGAGCGGCGGGGCCAACGTCCTGACTTTC
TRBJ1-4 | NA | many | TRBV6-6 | CASSPRTTNEKLFF | TGTGCCAGCAGTCCAAGGACGACTAATGAAAAACTGTTTTTT
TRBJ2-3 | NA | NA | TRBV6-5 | CASSSRSRTDTQYF | TGTGCCAGCAGTTCGAGGTCTCGCACAGATACGCAGTATTTT
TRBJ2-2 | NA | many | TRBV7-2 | CASSLSPGTGELFF | TGTGCCAGCAGCCTCAGCCCGGGGACCGGGGAGCTGTTTTTT
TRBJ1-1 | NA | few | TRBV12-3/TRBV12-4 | CASANAGSMNTEAFF | TGTGCCAGTGCGAATGCAGGGAGCATGAACACTGAAGCTTTCTTT
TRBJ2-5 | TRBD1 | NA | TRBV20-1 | CSAQLTGTGAETQYF | TGCAGTGCCCAATTAACCGGGACAGGGGCAGAGACCCAGTACTTC
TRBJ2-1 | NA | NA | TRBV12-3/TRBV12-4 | CASSFWGSNEQFF | TGTGCCAGCAGTTTTTGGGGCTCGAATGAGCAGTTCTTC
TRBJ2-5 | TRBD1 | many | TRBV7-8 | CASSLDRGIFQETQYF | TGTGCCAGCAGCTTGGACAGGGGGATTTTCCAAGAGACCCAGTACTTC
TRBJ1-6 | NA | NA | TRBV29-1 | CSVRRDWNSPLHF | TGCAGCGTTCGTAGGGATTGGAATTCACCCCTCCACTTT
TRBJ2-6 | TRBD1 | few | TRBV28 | CASSFDRGTGANVLTF | TGTGCCAGCAGTTTTGACAGGGGAACAGGGGCCAACGTCCTGACTTTC
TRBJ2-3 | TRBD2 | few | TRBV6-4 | CASSSSAGGVDTQYF | TGTGCCAGCAGTTCCTCGGCGGGAGGGGTAGATACGCAGTATTTT
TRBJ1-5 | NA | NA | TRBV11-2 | CASSSQWNQPQHF | TGTGCCAGCAGCTCCCAATGGAATCAGCCCCAGCATTTT
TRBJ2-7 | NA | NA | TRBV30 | CAWTGDHEQYF | TGTGCCTGGACGGGGGACCACGAGCAGTACTTC
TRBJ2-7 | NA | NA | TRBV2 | CASRAPPTYEQYF | TGTGCCAGCAGAGCACCCCCTACCTACGAGCAGTACTTC
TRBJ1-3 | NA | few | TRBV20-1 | CSARDSSSGNTIYF | TGCAGTGCTAGAGACAGCAGCTCTGGAAACACCATATATTTT
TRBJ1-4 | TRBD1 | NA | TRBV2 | CARRRDRGNEKLFF | TGTGCCAGACGGAGGGACAGGGGAAATGAAAAACTGTTTTTT
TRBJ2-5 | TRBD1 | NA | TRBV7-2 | CASSLQGDQETQYF | TGTGCCAGCAGCCTACAGGGGGACCAAGAGACCCAGTACTTC
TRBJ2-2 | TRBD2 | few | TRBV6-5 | CASSYSMFIYDQREGNTGELFF | TGTGCCAGCAGTTACTCGATGTTTATATACGACCAGCGGGAGGGGAACACCGGGGAGCTGTTTTTT
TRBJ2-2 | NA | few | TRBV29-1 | CSVEPAAGELFF | TGCAGCGTTGAACCAGCCGCCGGGGAGCTGTTTTTT
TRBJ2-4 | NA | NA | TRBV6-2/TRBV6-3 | CASSPQNIQYF | TGTGCCAGCAGTCCTCAAAACATTCAGTACTTC
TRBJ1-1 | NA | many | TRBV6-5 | CASINRGATEAFF | TGTGCCAGCATAAACAGAGGGGCCACTGAAGCTTTCTTT
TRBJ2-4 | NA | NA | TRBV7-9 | CASSAAGQNKNIQYF | TGTGCCAGCAGCGCCGCGGGACAGAACAAAAACATTCAGTACTTC
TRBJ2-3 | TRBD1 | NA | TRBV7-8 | CASSPRTGYADTQYF | TGTGCCAGCAGCCCACGGACAGGCTACGCAGATACGCAGTATTTT
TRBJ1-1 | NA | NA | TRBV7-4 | CASTTRGAARVAEAFF | TGTGCCAGCACCACCAGAGGGGCCGCGCGGGTCGCTGAAGCTTTCTTT
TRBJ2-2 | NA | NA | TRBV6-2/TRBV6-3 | CASSYWAANTGELFF | TGTGCCAGCAGTTACTGGGCGGCGAACACCGGGGAGCTGTTTTTT
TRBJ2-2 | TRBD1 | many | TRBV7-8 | CASRRQGSSTGELFF | TGTGCCAGCAGAAGACAGGGGAGTTCGACCGGGGAGCTGTTTTTT
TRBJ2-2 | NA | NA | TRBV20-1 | CSASRANTGELFF | TGCAGTGCTAGCCGGGCAAACACCGGGGAGCTGTTTTTT
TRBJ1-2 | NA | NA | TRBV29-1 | CSVEEHTLHVIGYTF | TGCAGCGTTGAAGAGCACACCTTGCATGTCATCGGCTACACCTTC
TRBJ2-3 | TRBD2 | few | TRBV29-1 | CSAAGEGSLTDTQYF | TGCAGCGCCGCGGGGGAGGGCAGTCTCACAGATACGCAGTATTTT
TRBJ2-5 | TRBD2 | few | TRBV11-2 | CASSLGTGGRFGTQYF | TGTGCCAGCAGCTTAGGAACTGGCGGGAGGTTTGGGACCCAGTACTTC
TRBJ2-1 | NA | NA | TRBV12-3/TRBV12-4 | CASSWTVFSYNEQFF | TGTGCCAGCAGTTGGACAGTCTTCTCCTACAATGAGCAGTTCTTC
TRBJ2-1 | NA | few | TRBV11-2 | CASSLAGGLWGNEQFF | TGTGCCAGCAGCTTAGCGGGGGGCCTCTGGGGGAATGAGCAGTTCTTC
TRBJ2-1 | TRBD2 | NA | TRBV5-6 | CASSSLQGLAGYNEQFF | TGTGCCAGCAGCTCCTTACAGGGACTAGCGGGCTACAATGAGCAGTTCTTC
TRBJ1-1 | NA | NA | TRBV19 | CASRPSSRGNTEAFF | TGTGCCAGTAGACCGAGTTCTAGGGGGAACACTGAAGCTTTCTTT
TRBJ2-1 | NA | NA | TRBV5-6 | CASSLVYRNRHNEQFF | TGTGCCAGCAGCTTGGTCTATAGGAACCGACACAATGAGCAGTTCTTC
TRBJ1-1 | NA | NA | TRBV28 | CASIYPGTEAFF | TGTGCCAGCATCTACCCCGGGACCGAAGCTTTCTTT